This T cell receptor beta chain derives from a study of shared clonotypes between healthy human individuals (dated by TCRdb to about 2020). Regarding the complete study: Two women and three men aged 18 to 49 years were included in the cohort. For each donor, CD4 naive and CD4 memory were each run on three plates, CD8 naive on two plates, and CD8 memory on one plate. Blood TCR repertoires of five healthy adults were deeply sequenced to estimate repertoire size and the extent of clonotype sharing between individuals. To increase sequencing depth and limit assay-specific biases, TCR repertoire library preparation and sequencing were carried out by different laboratories using diverse techniques. Per donor, leukapheresis produced somewhere between about 0.94 and 9.5 billion PBMCs.

The donors were healthy, HIV-negative adults who had no recently reported acute infections or vaccinations. All donors were Caucasian adults living in Nashville, Tennessee, USA. Magnetic negative selection was used to enrich CD4+ T cells, after which naive cells were positively selected on CD45RA and the negative fraction became the memory subset. Blood was collected by leukapheresis, and PBMCs were isolated by Ficoll-Histopaque density gradient centrifugation and then cryopreserved in liquid nitrogen vapor phase. Purity and quantity of every magnetically sorted T cell population were checked by analytical flow cytometry. From each sorted fraction, genomic DNA was isolated and quantified by UV absorbance on a Nanodrop 2000c. This clone appeared once. Its specific antigen is unknown. Qualities for individual bases were not recorded, and no much larger clone is one base off. Using the deep immunoSEQ assay, TCR CDR3 regions were amplified from genomic DNA by multiplex PCR. Extracted genomic DNA from each cell subset was distributed evenly across all wells of several immunoSEQ 96-well plates, and each plate was treated as a replicate. For sorted subsets, about 0.2 ug genomic DNA, equal to some 30,000 T cell genomes, was loaded into each replicate PCR. Purified libraries were quantified with a Qubit 3.0 fluorometer, sized on a Bioanalyzer 2100, and re-quantified with the KAPA Library Quantification kit. Each immunoSEQ 96-well plate was sequenced on its own single-read 150-cycle Illumina NextSeq 550 flow cell. Per the source publication's procedure: Because only junctional sequences without quality scores were contained in the immunoSEQ output, filtering matching that applied to full-length reads could not be performed. Sequences were annotated with PyIR, a Python wrapper for IgBLAST v1.9, and V/J genes and CDR3 were assigned using IMGT germline references. Reads were removed for weak V/J assignments (E-value above 1e-6), missing CDR3, stop codons, out-of-frame junctions, or ambiguous translated residues. V3J clonotypes were defined as sequences sharing the same inferred V gene, J gene, and CDR3 amino acid sequence. The percentage overlap between two repertoires was calculated by dividing the number of shared unique clonotypes by the size of the smaller repertoire. Repertoire richness was assessed with RTK rarefaction, the Chao1 estimator, and Recon v2.1 estimates of unobserved clonotypes. Generation probabilities for all TCRbeta clonotypes obtained by the gDNA method from a handful of donors were computed using OLGA. Drawn from immuneACCESS, this table holds only the in-frame rearrangements with V and J called that TCRdb kept. Clones are partly lost; checked studies trace under half to an unresolved V gene and leave the rest unexplained. Clone size and the V and J calls come from that table; the DNA yielded D and trimming. The table for this sample lists over 2 million clones; roughly 92% of them were counted only once. The ten largest clones capture around 0.35% of the sample.

Overall study results and their limits: Larger estimated clonotype richness was generally found for naive subsets than for memory subsets. Clonotypes shared by all four sorted-subset donors showed higher generation probabilities than non-shared clonotypes. Incomplete sequencing was indicated by rarefaction of sorted-subset datasets, despite the large sequencing depth. When a few donors were compared, the shared fraction of clonotypes was 5% to 6.5% for naive CD4, over 3% for naive CD8, more than 2% for memory CD4, and approximately 0.4% for memory CD8. Sampling was restricted to blood, and TCR repertoires in tissue are likely to differ from TCR repertoires in blood. Because the study included a small number of donors, the genetic and exposure-history diversity represented was limited. Pairwise subsampling indicated that sequencing depth was expected to affect the degree of clonotype sharing among donors.

The germline V gene sets CDR1 to SGHRS and CDR2 to YFSETQ. Deletion took 5 bases off V and 4 bases off J, with a span of 15 bases between the germline ends. Spanning cysteine to phenylalanine, the CDR3 consists of 14 amino acids. The DNA shown is the 42-base CDR3, in frame from base 1. Sequencing was carried out using naive CD4+ T cells from PBMCs. The cell subset or site label on this specimen signifies: CD45RA+ positively selected. The receptor comes from a man aged 18-30 years in good health. Some clones in this sample may be carry-over from other donors' samples. Recombination joined TRBV5-1 with TRBJ2-5; the D assignment is uncertain and may be TRBD1 or TRBD2, with 5 bases supporting each. The sequence in DNA is TGCGCCAGCAGTTCGCTCAGGGCGGGAGAGACCCAGTACTTC. This sequence encodes CASSSLRAGETQYF.